The next 25 T cell receptor beta chains were all read from a single sample in a study of T cells in Graves' hyperthyroidism and ophthalmopathy. TCR beta CDR3 sequences were amplified from RNA transcripts. A first-round RT-PCR of the TCR CDR3 used the HTBI primer set. MiXCR, applied by TCRdb to the multiplex PCR reads, yields one record per CDR3 protein. The sample consists of about 400,000 distinct CDR3 sequences, about 15% of them appearing once. The sample was blood. These receptors all come from a woman aged 60-75 years with Graves' ophthalmopathy.

The V gene is TRBV6-2 or TRBV6-3, the J gene TRBJ2-1; 11 bases fit TRBD2. This CDR3 region has 14 residues. Trimming cost V 5 bases and J 4 bases; bases outside gene matches: 1. Germline V CDR1 and CDR2: MNHEY, SVGEGT. This chain's CDR3 is CASSIAGGYNEQFF. The CDR3 coding sequence is TGTGCCAGCAGTATAGCGGGAGGGTACAATGAGCAGTTCTTC.

The CDR3 reads CSVDVSWGSATEAFF. Here the CDR3 DNA reads TGCAGCGTTGACGTCTCTTGGGGGTCCGCCACTGAAGCTTTCTTT. The chain joins TRBV29-1 to TRBJ1-1, with D possibly TRBD1 on 5 matching bases. CDR3 length: 15 residues. Germline CDR1 SQVTM, CDR2 ANQGSEA. The V and J ends lost 3 bases and 4 bases respectively, with 18 bases between them.

This clonotype was observed a few times. The CDR3 DNA reads TGTGCCAGCAGCTTAATTGGTAGCGGGAGTTTGGACGAGCAGTACTTC. Amino acid sequence: CASSLIGSGSLDEQYF. The V gene is TRBV7-3, the J gene TRBJ2-7, with 9 nucleotides matching TRBD2. Trimming cost V 1 base and J 5 bases; bases outside gene matches: 9. Germline V lookup: CDR1 SGHTA, CDR2 FQGTGA. This CDR3 is built from 16 residues.

This clonotype was seen many times. The rearrangement uses TRBV2 and TRBJ1-5, with TRBD1 matching 8 bases. V lost 4 bases to trimming and J lost 6 bases; unmatched junction nucleotides: 8. Germline V gene lookup returns CDR1 SNHLY and CDR2 FYNNEI. The CDR3 consists of 15 residues. CDR3 nucleotide sequence: TGTGCCAGCAGTGGGGGGGGACAGGTTTTTCAGCCCCAGCATTTT. Protein: CASSGGGQVFQPQHF.

The chain joins TRBV19 to TRBJ1-1; 7 nucleotides line up with TRBD1. V lost 1 base to trimming and J lost 5 bases; unmatched junction nucleotides: 7. This CDR3 is 15 amino acids long. Germline assignment: CDR1 LNHDA and CDR2 SQIVND (reference sequence). CDR3: CASSIGQGVRTEAFF. CDR3 nucleotides: TGTGCCAGTAGTATAGGCCAGGGGGTTAGGACTGAAGCTTTCTTT.

This clonotype was recorded a few times. This chain uses TRBV2 with TRBJ1-5, with 9 bases that match TRBD1. The CDR3 consists of 15 residues. From germline, CDR1 is SNHLY and CDR2 FYNNEI. Unmatched junction bases numbered 7, after V lost 7 bases and J lost 3 bases. CDR3 protein: CASTLDRGDNQPQHF. The DNA of the CDR3 is TGTGCCAGCACCCTGGACAGGGGAGACAATCAGCCCCAGCATTTT.

Ten or more counts support this clonotype. The chain recombines TRBV2 with TRBJ2-1; no reliable D call. Per the germline V gene, CDR1 is SNHLY and CDR2 is FYNNEI. The V end lost 11 bases, the J end lost 3 bases, and 14 bases lay between the germline ends. CDR3 length: 13 residues. CDR3 in amino acids: CAFARENYNEQFF. The CDR3 coding sequence is TGTGCCTTCGCGCGAGAAAACTACAATGAGCAGTTCTTC.

The chain recombines TRBV29-1 with TRBJ2-1; D remains ambiguous. From germline, CDR1 is SQVTM and CDR2 ANQGSEA. The CDR3 contains 12 residues. V was pared by 6 bases and J by 5 bases, with 11 bases between. The CDR3 region is CSVDLTHNEQFF. In DNA form, the CDR3 reads TGCAGCGTAGATCTTACGCACAATGAGCAGTTCTTC.

This clonotype was observed many times. This chain joins TRBV5-1 and TRBJ2-4; tentative D call: TRBD1 (6 bases). V was shortened by 2 bases and J by 9 bases, with 15 bases between the two germline ends. The CDR3 contains 14 residues. Germline assignment: CDR1 SGHRS and CDR2 YFSETQ. The DNA of the CDR3 is TGCGCCAGCAGCTTTGACGACAGGTTGACCATTCAGTACTTC. It is translated as CASSFDDRLTIQYF.

This clonotype has more than one count but fewer than ten. This rearrangement joins TRBV5-1 to TRBJ2-3; D not certain. The ends were cut back, 0 bases at V and 3 bases at J, with 14 bases in the middle. CDR1 and CDR2 (germline): SGHRS, YFSETQ. This CDR3 comprises 16 residues. The CDR3 is CASSLAPTLGTDTQYF. For the CDR3, the DNA is TGCGCCAGCAGCTTGGCCCCTACCCTAGGGACAGATACGCAGTATTTT.

Many counts were recorded for this clonotype. The chain's CDR3 is CASSPARPPDTQYF. Here the CDR3 DNA reads TGTGCCAGCAGCCCGGCACGCCCTCCGGATACGCAGTATTTT. The chain couples TRBV7-3 to TRBJ2-3; D remains ambiguous. V lost 5 bases to trimming and J lost 6 bases, with 15 bases between them. The CDR3 has 14 residues. The germline gives CDR1 SGHTA, CDR2 FQGTGA.

There are a few counts of this clonotype. The chain has TRBV7-9 and TRBJ1-6; D uncertain. This CDR3 comprises 14 residues. V lost 6 bases and J lost 3, with 9 bases in between. CDR1 and CDR2 (germline): SEHNR, FQNEAQ (reference sequence). The CDR3 loop reads CASSTGDYNSPLHF. The CDR3 DNA reads as TGTGCCAGCAGTACCGGGGACTATAATTCACCCCTCCACTTT.

This clonotype was recorded many times. The chain has TRBV3-1 and TRBJ1-1; D is undetermined. The CDR3 runs 14 residues. Germline assignment: CDR1 LGHDT and CDR2 YNNKEL (reference sequence). V was cut by 1 base and J by 5 bases, with 11 bases left in between. CDR3 DNA sequence: TGTGCCAGCAGCCAAGGGCGGACCAGAACTGAAGCTTTCTTT. Its translation: CASSQGRTRTEAFF.

J is TRBJ2-7 and V is TRBV24-1; D may correspond to TRBD1 or TRBD2 (5 bases each). Looked up from germline, CDR1 is KGHDR and CDR2 is SFDVKD. Deletions cut 4 bases from V and 5 bases from J, with 14 bases between. The CDR3 covers 14 residues. The CDR3, as DNA: TGTGCCACCAGTGACCCCGGGGCCGCCGACGAGCAGTACTTC. Its protein is CATSDPGAADEQYF.

This clonotype was seen at least ten times. This chain connects TRBV5-1 to TRBJ2-3; 9 positions agree with TRBD2. With V trimmed by 1 base and J by 1 base, 4 bases remained unmatched. Germline V lookup: CDR1 SGHRS, CDR2 YFSETQ. CDR3 size: 16 residues. The CDR3 region has the DNA TGCGCCAGCAGCTTGACAGCGGGAGGCGGCACAGATACGCAGTATTTT. Translating gives CASSLTAGGGTDTQYF.

The table lists this clonotype with a count of one. A much larger clonotype is one base distant, so this may be a read error. The V call is TRBV3-1, the J call TRBJ1-3; D unclear. Germline CDR1 LGHDT, CDR2 YNNKEL (reference sequence). CDR3 length: 13 residues. Here the CDR3 DNA reads TGTGCCAGCGGCCAAGGAGGAGGAAACACCATATATTTT. This codes for CASGQGGGNTIYF.

This clonotype was picked up a small number of times. V and J are TRBV2 and TRBJ2-2; 7 positions agree with TRBD2. J was trimmed by 2 bases and V by 3 bases; bases with no gene match: 3. Germline V gene data show CDR1 as SNHLY and CDR2 as FYNNEI. The CDR3 consists of 15 residues. CDR3 loop: CASSEGGRNTGELFF. The CDR3 DNA reads TGTGCCAGCAGTGAGGGCGGGAGAAACACCGGGGAGCTGTTTTTT. Looking up the rest from reference TRBV2 and TRBJ2-2 gives the full variable domain: EPEVTQTPSHQVTQMGQEVILRCVPISNHLYFYWYRQILGQKVEFLVSFYNNEISEKSEIFDDQFSVERPDGSNFTLKIRSTKLEDSAMYFCASSEGGRNTGELFFGEGSRLTVL.

This clonotype was recorded a few times. This chain joins TRBV5-6 and TRBJ2-1; D may be TRBD1 (5 bases). This CDR3 has 14 amino acids. Germline V gene data show CDR1 as SGHDT and CDR2 as YYEEEE. V was pared by 2 bases and J by 6 bases, with 12 bases between. CDR3 loop: CASSFFGQGNEQFF. CDR3 DNA: TGTGCCAGCAGCTTTTTCGGTCAGGGCAATGAGCAGTTCTTC.

This clonotype occurred many times. The V gene is TRBV20-1, the J gene TRBJ2-5; 10 bases agree with TRBD2. CDR1 and CDR2 from the germline V gene are DFQATT and SNEGSKA (reference sequence). The CDR3 totals 16 residues. V lost 3 bases, J lost 5 bases, and 12 bases stayed unmatched. The CDR3 nucleotides are TGCAGTGCTAGTAGAGAGCGGGAGGGCCTCGGGGAGACCCAGTACTTC. Its translation: CSASREREGLGETQYF.

The CDR3 DNA sequence: TGCAGCGCGACTAGCGCCACTGGCTACGACAATGAGCAGTTCTTC. Protein product: CSATSATGYDNEQFF. The rearrangement joins TRBV29-1 to TRBJ2-1; 8 bases map to TRBD2. Germline loops: CDR1 SQVTM, CDR2 ANQGSEA. This CDR3 is built from 15 residues. The trim removed 7 bases at V and 5 bases at J, leaving 13 bases unmatched.

This clonotype was observed many times. CDR3 loop: CAWSQGGKSYNEQFF. DNA of the CDR3: TGTGCCTGGAGCCAAGGAGGGAAGTCCTACAATGAGCAGTTCTTC. The rearrangement uses TRBV30 and TRBJ2-1, with D perhaps TRBD2 (6 bases). Looked up from germline, CDR1 is GTSNPN and CDR2 is SVGIG (reference sequence). V was shortened by 3 bases and J by 1 base, with 13 bases between the two germline ends. This CDR3 comprises 15 residues.

This clonotype was found many times. V is TRBV20-1 and J is TRBJ2-1; maybe TRBD2 (5 bases). The V end was cut by 0 bases, the J end by 0 bases, with 15 bases between. Germline V lookup: CDR1 DFQATT, CDR2 SNEGSKA (reference sequence). There are 17 residues in the CDR3. This CDR3 reads CSARDSSQLSSYNEQFF. The DNA of the CDR3 is TGCAGTGCTAGAGATTCTAGCCAACTGAGCTCCTACAATGAGCAGTTCTTC.

The chain is built from TRBV7-9 and TRBJ2-7, with 8 bases that match TRBD1. Germline CDR1 is SEHNR and CDR2 is FQNEAQ (reference sequence). V lost 5 bases, J lost 3 bases, and 6 bases stayed unmatched. The CDR3 loop spans 14 amino acids. The CDR3 nucleotides read TGTGCCAGCAGCCCTTACACAGGGGGCTACGAGCAGTACTTC. Translated, it gives CASSPYTGGYEQYF. The full variable domain, in which reference TRBV7-9 and TRBJ2-7 provide the parts outside the CDR3, is DTGVSQNPRHKITKRGQNVTFRCDPISEHNRLYWYRQTLGQGPEFLTYFQNEAQLEKSRLLSDRFSAERPKGSFSTLEIQRTEQGDSAMYLCASSPYTGGYEQYFGPGTRLTVT.

V usage is TRBV27 and J usage is TRBJ2-2, with 10 bases lining up with TRBD2. V lost 8 bases, J lost 6 bases, and 12 bases stayed unmatched. Germline CDR1 and CDR2: MNHEY and SMNVEV (reference sequence). This CDR3 contains 16 residues. CDR3 in DNA: TGTGCCAGCGGCACACAGCGGGAGGGCCTCGCCGGGGAGCTGTTTTTT. It specifies CASGTQREGLAGELFF.

This clonotype was detected a few times. The chain carries TRBV24-1 and TRBJ2-7, with 9 bases identical to TRBD2. Looked up from germline, CDR1 is KGHDR and CDR2 is SFDVKD. V lost 1 base and J lost 4; bases outside the gene matches: 4. This CDR3 has 15 amino acids. In DNA, the CDR3 is TGTGCCACCAGTGATTTCGTAGCGGGAGTTTACGAGCAGTACTTC. This codes for CATSDFVAGVYEQYF.